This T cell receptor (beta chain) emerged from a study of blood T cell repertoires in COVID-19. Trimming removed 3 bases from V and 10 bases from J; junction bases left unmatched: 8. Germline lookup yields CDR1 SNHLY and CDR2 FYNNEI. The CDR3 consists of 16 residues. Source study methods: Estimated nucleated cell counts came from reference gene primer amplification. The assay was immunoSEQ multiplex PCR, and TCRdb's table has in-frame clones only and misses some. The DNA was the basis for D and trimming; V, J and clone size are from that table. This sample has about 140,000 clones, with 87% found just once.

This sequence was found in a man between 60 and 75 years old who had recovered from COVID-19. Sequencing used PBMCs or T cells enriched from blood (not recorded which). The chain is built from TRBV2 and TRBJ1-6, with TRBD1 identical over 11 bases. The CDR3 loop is CASSDGQGASGSPLHF. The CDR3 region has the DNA TGTGCCAGCAGTGATGGACAGGGGGCTAGTGGATCACCCCTCCACTTT.